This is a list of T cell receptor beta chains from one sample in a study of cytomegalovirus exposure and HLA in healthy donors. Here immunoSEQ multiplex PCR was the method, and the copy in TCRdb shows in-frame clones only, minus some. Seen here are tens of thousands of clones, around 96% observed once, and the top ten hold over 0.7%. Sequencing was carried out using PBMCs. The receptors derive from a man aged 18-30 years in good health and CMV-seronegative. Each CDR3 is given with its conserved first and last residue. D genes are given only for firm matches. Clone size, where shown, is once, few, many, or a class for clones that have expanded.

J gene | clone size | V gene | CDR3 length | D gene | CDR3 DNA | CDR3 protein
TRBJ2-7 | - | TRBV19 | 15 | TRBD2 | TGTGCCAGTAGTTCTAGCGGGAGGGCCGGATACGAGCAGTACTTC | CASSSSGRAGYEQYF
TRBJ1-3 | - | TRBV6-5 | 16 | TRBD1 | TGTGCCAGCAGTTACAACATCAGGACAGGGGGAAACACCATATATTTT | CASSYNIRTGGNTIYF
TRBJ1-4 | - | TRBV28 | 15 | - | TGTGCCAGCAGCCCGATTTGGGGAGCTAATGAAAAACTGTTTTTT | CASSPIWGANEKLFF
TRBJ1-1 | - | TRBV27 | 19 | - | TGTGCCAGCAGTTTTATTTCAGAGGGGGGGCACCACGGTGACTCTGAAGCTTTCTTT | CASSFISEGGHHGDSEAFF
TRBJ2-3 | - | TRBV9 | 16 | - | TGTGCCAGCAGCGTAGGGATAGCGGACAGCACAGATACGCAGTATTTT | CASSVGIADSTDTQYF
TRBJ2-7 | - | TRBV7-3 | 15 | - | TGTGCCAGCAGCCCCTACTCCGTTGCAGGGTACGAGCAGTACTTC | CASSPYSVAGYEQYF
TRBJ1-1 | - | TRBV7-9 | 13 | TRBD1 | TGTGCCAGCAGCTTGGGACAGGGCACTGAAGCTTTCTTT | CASSLGQGTEAFF
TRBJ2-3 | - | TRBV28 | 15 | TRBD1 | TGTGCCAGCAGTGCAGACAGGGGGTACACAGATACGCAGTATTTT | CASSADRGYTDTQYF
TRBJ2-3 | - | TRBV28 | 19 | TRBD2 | TGTGCCAGCAGCCTTTACCTCCGGCCCCTAGCGGCTAGCACAGATACGCAGTATTTT | CASSLYLRPLAASTDTQYF
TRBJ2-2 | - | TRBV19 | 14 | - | TGTGCCAGTAGTATAGGAGTAAACACCGGGGAGCTGTTTTTT | CASSIGVNTGELFF
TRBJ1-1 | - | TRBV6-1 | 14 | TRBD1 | TGTGCGAGCAAGGGGGACAGCTTGAACACTGAAGCTTTCTTT | CASKGDSLNTEAFF
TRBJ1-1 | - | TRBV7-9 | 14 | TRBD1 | TGTGCCAGCAGCGGACAAACAGGGGACACTGAAGCTTTCTTT | CASSGQTGDTEAFF
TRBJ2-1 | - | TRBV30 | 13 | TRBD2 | TGTGCCTGGACAGATAGCGGGAGCGATGAGCAGTTCTTC | CAWTDSGSDEQFF
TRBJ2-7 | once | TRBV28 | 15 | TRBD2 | TGTGCCAGCAGTCCAGGGACTAGCGGGGACTACGAGCAGTACTTC | CASSPGTSGDYEQYF
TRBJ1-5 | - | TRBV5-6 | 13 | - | TGTGCCAGCAGCTTGTATAGCAATCAGCCCCAGCATTTT | CASSLYSNQPQHF
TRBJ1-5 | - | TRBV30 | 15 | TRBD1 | TGTGCCTTCCGTATAAGGGACAGGGTTTATCAGCCCCAGCATTTT | CAFRIRDRVYQPQHF
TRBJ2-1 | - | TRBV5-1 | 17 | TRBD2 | TGCGCCAGCACCCGACTAGCGGGAGGTCGCTCCTACAATGAGCAGTTCTTC | CASTRLAGGRSYNEQFF
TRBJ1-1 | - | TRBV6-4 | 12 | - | TGTGCCAGCAGTGACCCTACAGGGTTTCGTTTCTTT | CASSDPTGFRFF
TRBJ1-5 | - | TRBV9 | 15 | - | TGTGCCAGCAGCGTGGGACACAATAGCAATCAGCCCCAGCATTTT | CASSVGHNSNQPQHF
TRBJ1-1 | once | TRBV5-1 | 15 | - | TGCGCCAGCAGCTTACAGCCCCTCGGGAACACTGAAGCTTTCTTT | CASSLQPLGNTEAFF